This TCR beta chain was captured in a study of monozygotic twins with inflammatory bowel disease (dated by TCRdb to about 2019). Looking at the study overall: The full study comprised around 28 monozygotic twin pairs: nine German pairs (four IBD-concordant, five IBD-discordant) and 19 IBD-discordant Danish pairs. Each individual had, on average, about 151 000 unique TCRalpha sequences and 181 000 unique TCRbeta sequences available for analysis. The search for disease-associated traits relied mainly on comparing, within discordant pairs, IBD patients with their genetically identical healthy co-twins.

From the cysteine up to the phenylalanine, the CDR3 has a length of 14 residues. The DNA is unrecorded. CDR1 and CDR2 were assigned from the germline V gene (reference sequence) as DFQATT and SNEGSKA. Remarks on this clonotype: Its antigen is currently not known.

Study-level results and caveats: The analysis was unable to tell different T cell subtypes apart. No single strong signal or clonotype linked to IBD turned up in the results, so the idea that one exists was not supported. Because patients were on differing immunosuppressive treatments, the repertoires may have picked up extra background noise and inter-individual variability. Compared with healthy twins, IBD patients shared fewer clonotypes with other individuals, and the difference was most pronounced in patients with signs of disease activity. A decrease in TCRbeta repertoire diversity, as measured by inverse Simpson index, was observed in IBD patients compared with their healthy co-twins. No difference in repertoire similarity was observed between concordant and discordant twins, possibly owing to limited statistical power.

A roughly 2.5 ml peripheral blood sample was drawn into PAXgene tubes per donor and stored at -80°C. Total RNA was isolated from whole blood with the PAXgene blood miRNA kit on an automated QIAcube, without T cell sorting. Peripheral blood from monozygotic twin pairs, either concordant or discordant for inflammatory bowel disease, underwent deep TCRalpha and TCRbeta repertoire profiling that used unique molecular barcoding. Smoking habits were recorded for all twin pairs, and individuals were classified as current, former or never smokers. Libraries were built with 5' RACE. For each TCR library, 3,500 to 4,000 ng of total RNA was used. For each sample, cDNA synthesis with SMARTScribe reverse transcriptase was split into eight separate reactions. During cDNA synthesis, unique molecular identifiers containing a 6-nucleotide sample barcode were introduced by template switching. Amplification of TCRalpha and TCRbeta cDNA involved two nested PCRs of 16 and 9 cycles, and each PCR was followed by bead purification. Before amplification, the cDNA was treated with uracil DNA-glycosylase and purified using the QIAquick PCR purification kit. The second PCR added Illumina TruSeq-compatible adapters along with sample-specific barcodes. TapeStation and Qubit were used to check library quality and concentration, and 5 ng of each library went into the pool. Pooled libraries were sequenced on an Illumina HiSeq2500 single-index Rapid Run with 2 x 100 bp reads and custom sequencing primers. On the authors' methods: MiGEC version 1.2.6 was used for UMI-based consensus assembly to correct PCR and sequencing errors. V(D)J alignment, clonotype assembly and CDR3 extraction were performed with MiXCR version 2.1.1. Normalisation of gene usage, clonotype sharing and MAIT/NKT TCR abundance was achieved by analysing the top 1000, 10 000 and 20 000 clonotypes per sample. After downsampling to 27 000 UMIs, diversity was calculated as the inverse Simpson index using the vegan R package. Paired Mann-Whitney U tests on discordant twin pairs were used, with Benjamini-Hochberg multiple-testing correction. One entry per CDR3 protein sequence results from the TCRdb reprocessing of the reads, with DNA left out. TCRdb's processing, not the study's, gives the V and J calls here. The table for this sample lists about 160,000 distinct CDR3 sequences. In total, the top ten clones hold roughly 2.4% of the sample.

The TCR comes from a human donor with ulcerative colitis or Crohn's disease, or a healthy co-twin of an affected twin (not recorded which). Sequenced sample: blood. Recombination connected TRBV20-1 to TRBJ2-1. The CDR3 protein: CSASSGIVYNEQFF.